Reported below is one TCR beta chain. No antigen is known for it. Produced via immunoSEQ multiplex PCR; TCRdb's table is partial and in-frame only. There are 150,000 to 200,000 clones in the sample; about 90% occur only once, and 2.5% to 3% lies in the top ten. The data derive from a study of T cell responses to AZD1222 COVID-19 vaccine. Study-wide results and caveats: Across spike, vaccine-associated CD4 TCRs were found, dominant at 160-218 and 743-854. Seropositive AZD1222 recipients at baseline numbered only 6 or 7. Reportedly, nearly half of unique spike TCRs recognized epitopes outside B.1.351/B.1.1.7 mutations.

This CDR3 region has 14 residues. Trimming removed 0 bases at V and 3 bases at J, with 8 bases between. In germline, CDR1 is LGHDT, CDR2 YNNKEL (reference sequence). This clonotype originated in an adult in good health. The sample consisted of peripheral blood, taken on day 0 of MenACWY control vaccination. V is TRBV3-1 (or the pseudogene TRBV3-2) and J is TRBJ1-1; possibly TRBD1 for D (5 bases). Written as DNA, the CDR3 is TGTGCCAGCAGCCAAGACGGGGGGGACACTGAAGCTTTCTTT. Amino acid sequence: CASSQDGGDTEAFF.